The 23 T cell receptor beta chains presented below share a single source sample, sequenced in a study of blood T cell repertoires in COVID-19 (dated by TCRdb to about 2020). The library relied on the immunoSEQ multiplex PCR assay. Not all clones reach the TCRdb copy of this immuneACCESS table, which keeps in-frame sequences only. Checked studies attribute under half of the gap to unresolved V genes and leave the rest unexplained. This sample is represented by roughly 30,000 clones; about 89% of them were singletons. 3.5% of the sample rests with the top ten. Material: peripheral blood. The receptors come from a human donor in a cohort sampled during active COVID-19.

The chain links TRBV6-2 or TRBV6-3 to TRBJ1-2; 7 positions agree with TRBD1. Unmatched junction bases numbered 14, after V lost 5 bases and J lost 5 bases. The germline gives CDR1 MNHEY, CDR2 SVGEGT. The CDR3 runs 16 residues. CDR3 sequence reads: CASSNLRTGSRYGYTF. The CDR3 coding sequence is TGTGCCAGCAGTAACCTAAGGACAGGTTCTCGGTATGGCTACACCTTC.

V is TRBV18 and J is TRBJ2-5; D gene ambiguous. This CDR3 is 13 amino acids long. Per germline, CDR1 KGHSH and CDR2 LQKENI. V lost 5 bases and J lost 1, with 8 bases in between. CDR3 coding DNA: TGTGCCAGCTCATTTTTCTCCCAAGAGACCCAGTACTTC. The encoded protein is CASSFFSQETQYF.

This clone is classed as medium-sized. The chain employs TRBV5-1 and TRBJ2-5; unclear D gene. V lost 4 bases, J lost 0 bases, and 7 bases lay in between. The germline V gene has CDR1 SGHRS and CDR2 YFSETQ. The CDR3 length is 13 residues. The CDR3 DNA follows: TGCGCCAGCAGCCTATGGTACCAAGAGACCCAGTACTTC. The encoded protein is CASSLWYQETQYF.

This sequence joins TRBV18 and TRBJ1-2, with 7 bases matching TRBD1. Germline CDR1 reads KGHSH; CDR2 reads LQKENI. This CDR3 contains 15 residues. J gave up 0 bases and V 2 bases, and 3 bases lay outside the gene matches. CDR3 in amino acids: CASSPGTEPNYGYTF. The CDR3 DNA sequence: TGTGCCAGCTCACCAGGGACAGAGCCTAACTATGGCTACACCTTC.

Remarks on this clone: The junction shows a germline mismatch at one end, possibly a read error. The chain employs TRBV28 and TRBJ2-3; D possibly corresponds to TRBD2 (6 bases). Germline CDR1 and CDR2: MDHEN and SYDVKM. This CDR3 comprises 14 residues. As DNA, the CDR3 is TGTGCCGGCAGTCAGGACTATGCCACAGATACGCAGTATTTT. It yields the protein CAGSQDYATDTQYF.

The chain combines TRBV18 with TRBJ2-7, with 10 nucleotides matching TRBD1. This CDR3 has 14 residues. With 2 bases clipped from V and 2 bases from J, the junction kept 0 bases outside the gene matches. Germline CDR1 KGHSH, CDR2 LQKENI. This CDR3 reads CASSPGTGAYEQYF. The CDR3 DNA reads TGTGCCAGCTCACCAGGGACAGGGGCCTACGAGCAGTACTTC.

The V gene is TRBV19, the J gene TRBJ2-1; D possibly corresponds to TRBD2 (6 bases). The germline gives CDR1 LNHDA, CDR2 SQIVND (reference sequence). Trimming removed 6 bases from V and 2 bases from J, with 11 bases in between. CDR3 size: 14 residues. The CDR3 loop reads CASSYSGTYNEQFF. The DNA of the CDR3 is TGTGCCAGTAGCTATAGCGGAACCTACAATGAGCAGTTCTTC. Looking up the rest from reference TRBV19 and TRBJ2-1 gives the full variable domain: DGGITQSPKYLFRKEGQNVTLSCEQNLNHDAMYWYRQDPGQGLRLIYYSQIVNDFQKGDIAEGYSVSREKKESFPLTVTSAQKNPTAFYLCASSYSGTYNEQFFGPGTRLTVL.

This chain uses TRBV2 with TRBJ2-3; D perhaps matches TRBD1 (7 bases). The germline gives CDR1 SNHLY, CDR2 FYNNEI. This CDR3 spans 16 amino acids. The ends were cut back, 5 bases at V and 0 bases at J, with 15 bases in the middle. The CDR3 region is CASSRTRGASTDTQYF. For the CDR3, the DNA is TGTGCCAGCAGTCGTACCAGGGGGGCTAGCACAGATACGCAGTATTTT.

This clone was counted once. CDR3 nucleotide sequence: TGTGCCAGCAGTTTTTCGGGGGGCACCGGGGAGCTGTTTTTT. Amino acids: CASSFSGGTGELFF. The J gene is TRBJ2-2, the V gene TRBV28; 7 bases map to TRBD2. The CDR3 covers 14 residues. Losses at the gene ends were 3 bases for V and 4 bases for J; bases not matched to a gene: 2. Germline V gives CDR1 MDHEN, CDR2 SYDVKM.

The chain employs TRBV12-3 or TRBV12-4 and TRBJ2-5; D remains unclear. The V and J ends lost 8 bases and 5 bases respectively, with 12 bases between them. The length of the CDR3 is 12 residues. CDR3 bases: TGTGCCAGCGGATCATTGAGGGAGACCCAGTACTTC. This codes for CASGSLRETQYF.

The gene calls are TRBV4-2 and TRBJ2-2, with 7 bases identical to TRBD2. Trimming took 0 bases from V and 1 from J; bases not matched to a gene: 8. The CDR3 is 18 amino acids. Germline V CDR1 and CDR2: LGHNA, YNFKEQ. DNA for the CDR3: TGTGCCAGCAGCCAAGATTTGGGGACTATTGAGAACACCGGGGAGCTGTTTTTT. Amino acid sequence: CASSQDLGTIENTGELFF.

Written as DNA, the CDR3 is TGTGCCAGTAGTATAATCTCAACGGATGAAAAACTGTTTTTT. It is translated as CASSIISTDEKLFF. The genes are TRBV19 and TRBJ1-4; D ambiguous. The CDR3 length is 14 residues. V lost 2 bases to trimming and J lost 6 bases, with 10 bases between them. The germline gives CDR1 LNHDA, CDR2 SQIVND (reference sequence).

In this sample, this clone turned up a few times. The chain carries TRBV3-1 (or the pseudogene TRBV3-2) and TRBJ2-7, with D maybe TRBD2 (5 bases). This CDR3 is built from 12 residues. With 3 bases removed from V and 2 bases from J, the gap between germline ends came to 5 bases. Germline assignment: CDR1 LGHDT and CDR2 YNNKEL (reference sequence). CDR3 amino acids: CASSHGAYEQYF. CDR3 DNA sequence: TGTGCCAGCAGCCACGGGGCCTACGAGCAGTACTTC.

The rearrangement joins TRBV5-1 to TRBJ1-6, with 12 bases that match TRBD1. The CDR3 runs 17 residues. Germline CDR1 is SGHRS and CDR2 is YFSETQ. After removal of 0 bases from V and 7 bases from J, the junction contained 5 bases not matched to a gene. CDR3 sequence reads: CASSLGDRGPGNSPLHF. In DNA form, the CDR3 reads TGCGCCAGCAGCTTGGGGGACAGGGGGCCCGGGAATTCACCCCTCCACTTT.

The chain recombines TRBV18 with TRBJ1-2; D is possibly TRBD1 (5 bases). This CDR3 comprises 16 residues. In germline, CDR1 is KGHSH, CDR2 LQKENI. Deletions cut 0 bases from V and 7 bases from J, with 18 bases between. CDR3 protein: CASSPPSQGPLSGYTF. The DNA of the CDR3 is TGTGCCAGCTCACCACCGTCGCAGGGCCCCTTGTCTGGCTACACCTTC.

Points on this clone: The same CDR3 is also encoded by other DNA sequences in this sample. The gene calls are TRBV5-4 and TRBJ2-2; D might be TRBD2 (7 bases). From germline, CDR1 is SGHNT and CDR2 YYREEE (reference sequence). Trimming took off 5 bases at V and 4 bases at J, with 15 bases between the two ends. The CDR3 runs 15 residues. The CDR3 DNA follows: TGTGCCAGCAGTTCGGCCGGGGGGCCCACCGGGGAGCTGTTTTTT. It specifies CASSSAGGPTGELFF.

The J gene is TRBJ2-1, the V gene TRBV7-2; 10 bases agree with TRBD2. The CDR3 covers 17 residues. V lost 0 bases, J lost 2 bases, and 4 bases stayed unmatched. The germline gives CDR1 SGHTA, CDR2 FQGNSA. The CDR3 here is CASSLAPSGGTYNEQFF. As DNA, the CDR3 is TGTGCCAGCAGCTTAGCACCTAGCGGGGGAACCTACAATGAGCAGTTCTTC.

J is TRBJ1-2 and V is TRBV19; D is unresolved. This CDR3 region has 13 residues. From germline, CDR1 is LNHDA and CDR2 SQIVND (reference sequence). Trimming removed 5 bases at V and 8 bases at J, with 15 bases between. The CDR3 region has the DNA TGTGCCAGTAGTGGAGGACTCAAAGGAGGCTACACCTTC. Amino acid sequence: CASSGGLKGGYTF. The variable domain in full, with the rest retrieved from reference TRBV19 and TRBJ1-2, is DGGITQSPKYLFRKEGQNVTLSCEQNLNHDAMYWYRQDPGQGLRLIYYSQIVNDFQKGDIAEGYSVSREKKESFPLTVTSAQKNPTAFYLCASSGGLKGGYTFGSGTRLTVV.

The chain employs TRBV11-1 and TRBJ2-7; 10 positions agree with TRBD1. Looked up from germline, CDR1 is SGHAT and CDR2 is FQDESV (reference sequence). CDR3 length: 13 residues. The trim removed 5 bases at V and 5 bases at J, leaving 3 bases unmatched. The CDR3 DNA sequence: TGTGCCAGCAGCCGGGACAGGGGCCACGAGCAGTACTTC. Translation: CASSRDRGHEQYF.

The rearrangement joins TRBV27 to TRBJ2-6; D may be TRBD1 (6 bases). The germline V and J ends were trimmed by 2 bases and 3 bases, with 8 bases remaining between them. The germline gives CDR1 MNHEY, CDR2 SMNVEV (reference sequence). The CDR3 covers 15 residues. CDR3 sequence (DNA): TGTGCCAGCAGTTTAATAGGGGGTGGGGCCAACGTCCTGACTTTC. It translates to CASSLIGGGANVLTF. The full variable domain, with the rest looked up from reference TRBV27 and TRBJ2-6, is EAQVTQNPRYLITVTGKKLTVTCSQNMNHEYMSWYRQDPGLGLRQIYYSMNVEVTDKGDVPEGYKVSRKEKRNFPLILESPSPNQTSLYFCASSLIGGGANVLTFGAGSRLTVL.

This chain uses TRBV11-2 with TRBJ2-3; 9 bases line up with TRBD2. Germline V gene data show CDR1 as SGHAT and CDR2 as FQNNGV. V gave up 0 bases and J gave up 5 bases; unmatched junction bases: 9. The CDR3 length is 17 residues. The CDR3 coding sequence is TGTGCCAGCAGCTTAGATAAGGGACTAGCAGTAGAAGATACGCAGTATTTT. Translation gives CASSLDKGLAVEDTQYF.

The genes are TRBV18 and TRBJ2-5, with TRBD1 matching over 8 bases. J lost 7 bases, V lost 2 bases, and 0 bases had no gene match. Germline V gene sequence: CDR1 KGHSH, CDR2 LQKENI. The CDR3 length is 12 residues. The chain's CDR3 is CASSPGQGTQYF. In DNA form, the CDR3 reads TGTGCCAGCTCACCAGGACAGGGGACCCAGTACTTC.

This CDR3 reads CASQVTDYQPQHF. The CDR3 DNA reads TGTGCCAGCCAAGTGACAGATTATCAGCCCCAGCATTTT. This chain connects TRBV2 to TRBJ1-5, with D perhaps matching TRBD1 (5 bases). The germline V gene has CDR1 SNHLY and CDR2 FYNNEI. This CDR3 region has 13 residues. Trimming left V 8 bases short and J 5 bases short, with 13 bases between. Using reference TRBV2 and TRBJ1-5 for the parts outside the CDR3, the full variable domain is EPEVTQTPSHQVTQMGQEVILRCVPISNHLYFYWYRQILGQKVEFLVSFYNNEISEKSEIFDDQFSVERPDGSNFTLKIRSTKLEDSAMYFCASQVTDYQPQHFGDGTRLSIL.